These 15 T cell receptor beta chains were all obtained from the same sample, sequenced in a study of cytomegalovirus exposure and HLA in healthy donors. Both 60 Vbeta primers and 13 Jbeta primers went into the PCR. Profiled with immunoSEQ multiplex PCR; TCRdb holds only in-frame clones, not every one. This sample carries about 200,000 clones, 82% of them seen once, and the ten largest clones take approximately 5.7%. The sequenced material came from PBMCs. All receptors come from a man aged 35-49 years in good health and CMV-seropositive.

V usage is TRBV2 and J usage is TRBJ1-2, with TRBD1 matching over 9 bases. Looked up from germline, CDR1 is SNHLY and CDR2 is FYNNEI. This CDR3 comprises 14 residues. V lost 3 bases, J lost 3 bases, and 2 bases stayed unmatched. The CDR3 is CASSDGDRDYGYTF. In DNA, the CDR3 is TGTGCCAGCAGTGATGGGGACAGGGACTATGGCTACACCTTC.

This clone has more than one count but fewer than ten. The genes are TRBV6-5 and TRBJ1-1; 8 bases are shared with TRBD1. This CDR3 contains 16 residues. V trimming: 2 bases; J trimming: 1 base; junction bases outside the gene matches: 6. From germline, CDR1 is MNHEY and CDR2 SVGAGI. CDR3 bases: TGTGCCAGCAGTTACCTAAGACAGGGGAAGAACACTGAAGCTTTCTTT. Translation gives CASSYLRQGKNTEAFF.

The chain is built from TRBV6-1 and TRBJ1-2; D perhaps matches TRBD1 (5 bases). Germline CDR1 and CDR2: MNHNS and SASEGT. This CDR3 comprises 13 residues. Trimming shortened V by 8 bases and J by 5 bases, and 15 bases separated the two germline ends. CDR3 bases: TGTGCCAGCTCCAACCTGGCAGGGTATGGCTACACCTTC. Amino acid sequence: CASSNLAGYGYTF.

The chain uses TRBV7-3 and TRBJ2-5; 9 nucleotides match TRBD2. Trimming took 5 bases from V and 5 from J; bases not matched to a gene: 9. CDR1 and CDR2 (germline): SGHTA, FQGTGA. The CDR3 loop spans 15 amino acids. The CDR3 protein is CASSPWASGMETQYF. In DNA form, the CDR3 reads TGTGCCAGCAGCCCCTGGGCTAGCGGGATGGAGACCCAGTACTTC. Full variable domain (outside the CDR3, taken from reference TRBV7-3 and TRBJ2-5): GAGVSQTPSNKVTEKGKYVELRCDPISGHTALYWYRQSLGQGPEFLIYFQGTGAADDSGLPNDRFFAVRPEGSVSTLKIQRTERGDSAVYLCASSPWASGMETQYFGPGTRLLVL.

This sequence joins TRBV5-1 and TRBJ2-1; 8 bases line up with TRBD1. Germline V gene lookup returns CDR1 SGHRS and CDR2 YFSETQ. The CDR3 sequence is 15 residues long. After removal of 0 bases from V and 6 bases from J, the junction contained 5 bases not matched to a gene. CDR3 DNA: TGCGCCAGCAGCTTGGAGGGGACAGGCTTCAATGAGCAGTTCTTC. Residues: CASSLEGTGFNEQFF.

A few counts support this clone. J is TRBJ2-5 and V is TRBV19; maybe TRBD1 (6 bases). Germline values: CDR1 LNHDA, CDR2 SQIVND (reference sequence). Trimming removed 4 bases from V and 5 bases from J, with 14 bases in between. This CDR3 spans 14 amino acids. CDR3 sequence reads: CASSKTGTRETQYF. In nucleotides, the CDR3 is TGTGCCAGTAGTAAGACAGGTACCAGGGAGACCCAGTACTTC.

As DNA, the CDR3 is TGTGCCAGCAGCTTAGTTGAACAGGGGGCCTCAGGGGCCAACGTCCTGACTTTC. Translation gives CASSLVEQGASGANVLTF. The chain has TRBV7-8 and TRBJ2-6, with 9 positions matching TRBD1. V gave up 1 base and J gave up 4 bases; unmatched junction bases: 8. The CDR3 runs 18 residues. Germline V CDR1 and CDR2: SGHVS, FQNEAQ.

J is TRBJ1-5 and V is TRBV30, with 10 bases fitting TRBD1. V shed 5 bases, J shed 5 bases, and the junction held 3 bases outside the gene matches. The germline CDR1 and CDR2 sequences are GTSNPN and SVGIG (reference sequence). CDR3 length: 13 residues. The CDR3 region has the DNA TGTGCCTGGGGGACAGGGGCCGATCAGCCCCAGCATTTT. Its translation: CAWGTGADQPQHF.

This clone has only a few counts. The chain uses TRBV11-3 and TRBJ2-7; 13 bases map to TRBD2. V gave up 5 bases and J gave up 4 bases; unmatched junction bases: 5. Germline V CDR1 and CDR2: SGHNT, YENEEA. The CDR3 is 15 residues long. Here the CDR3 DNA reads TGTGCCAGCAGCCCCGGACTAGCGGGGGTATACGAGCAGTACGTC. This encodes CASSPGLAGVYEQYV.

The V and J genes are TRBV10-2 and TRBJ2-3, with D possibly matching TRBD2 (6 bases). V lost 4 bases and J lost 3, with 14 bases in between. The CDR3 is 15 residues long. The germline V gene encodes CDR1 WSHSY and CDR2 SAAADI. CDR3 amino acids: CASSAPSVLTDTQYF. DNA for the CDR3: TGCGCCAGCAGTGCCCCTAGCGTACTTACAGATACGCAGTATTTT.

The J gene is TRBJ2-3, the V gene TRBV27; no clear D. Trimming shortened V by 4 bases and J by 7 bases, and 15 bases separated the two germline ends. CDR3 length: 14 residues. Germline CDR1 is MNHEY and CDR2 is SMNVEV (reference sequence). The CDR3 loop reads CASSSGRWANTQYF. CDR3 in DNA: TGTGCCAGCAGTTCCGGTAGATGGGCAAATACGCAGTATTTT.

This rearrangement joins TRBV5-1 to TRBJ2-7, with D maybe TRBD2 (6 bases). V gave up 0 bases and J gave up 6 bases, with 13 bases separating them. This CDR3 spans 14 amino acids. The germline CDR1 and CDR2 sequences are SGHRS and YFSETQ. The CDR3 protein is CASSLGDSPLEQYF. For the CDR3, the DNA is TGCGCCAGCAGCTTGGGGGACTCCCCACTCGAGCAGTACTTC.

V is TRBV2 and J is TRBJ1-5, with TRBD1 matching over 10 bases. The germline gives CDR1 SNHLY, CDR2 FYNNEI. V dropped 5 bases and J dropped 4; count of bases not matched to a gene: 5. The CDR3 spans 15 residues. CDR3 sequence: CASSLPGQGNQPQHF. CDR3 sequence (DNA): TGTGCCAGCAGTCTCCCGGGACAGGGGAATCAGCCCCAGCATTTT.

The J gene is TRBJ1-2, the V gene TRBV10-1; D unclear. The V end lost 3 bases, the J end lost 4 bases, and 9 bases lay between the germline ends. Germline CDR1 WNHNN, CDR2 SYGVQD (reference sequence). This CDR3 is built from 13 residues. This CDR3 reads CASSDGLAYGYTF. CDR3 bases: TGCGCCAGCAGTGACGGACTGGCCTATGGCTACACCTTC.

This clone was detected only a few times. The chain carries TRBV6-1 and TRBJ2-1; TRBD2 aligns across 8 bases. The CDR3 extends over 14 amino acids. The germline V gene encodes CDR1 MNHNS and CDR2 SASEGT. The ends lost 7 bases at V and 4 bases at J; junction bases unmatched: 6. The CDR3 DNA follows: TGTGCCAGCACTAGGTCTAGCGGGTACAATGAGCAGTTCTTC. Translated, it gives CASTRSSGYNEQFF.